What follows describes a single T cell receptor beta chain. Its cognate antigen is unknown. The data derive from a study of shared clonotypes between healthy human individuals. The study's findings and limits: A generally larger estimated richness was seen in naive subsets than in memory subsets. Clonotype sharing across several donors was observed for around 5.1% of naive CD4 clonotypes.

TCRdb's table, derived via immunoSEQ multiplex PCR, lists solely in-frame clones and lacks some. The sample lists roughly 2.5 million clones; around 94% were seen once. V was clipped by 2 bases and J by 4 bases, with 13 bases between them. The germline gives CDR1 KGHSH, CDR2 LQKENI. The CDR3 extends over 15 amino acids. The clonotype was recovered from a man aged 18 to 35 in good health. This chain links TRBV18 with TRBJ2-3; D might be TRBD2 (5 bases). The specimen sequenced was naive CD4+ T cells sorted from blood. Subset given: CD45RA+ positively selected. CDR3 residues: CASSPFRDYPDTQYF. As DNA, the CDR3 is TGTGCCAGCTCACCATTCCGGGATTACCCAGATACGCAGTATTTT.